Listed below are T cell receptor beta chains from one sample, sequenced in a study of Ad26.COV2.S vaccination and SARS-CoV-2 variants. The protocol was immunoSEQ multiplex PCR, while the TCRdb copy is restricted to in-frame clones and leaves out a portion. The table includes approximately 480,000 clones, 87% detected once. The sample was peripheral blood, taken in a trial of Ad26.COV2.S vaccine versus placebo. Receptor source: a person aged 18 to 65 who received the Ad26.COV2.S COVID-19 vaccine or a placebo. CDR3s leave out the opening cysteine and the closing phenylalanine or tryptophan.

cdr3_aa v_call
ASSLSGSRLEQF TRBV7-9
ARSHGSDTQY TRBV21-1
ASSYPDRDYGYT TRBV6-2/TRBV6-3
ASSLYGGSNTEAF TRBV28
AATGRGSNQPQH TRBV6-6
ASLLRSYPGQMNTEAF TRBV28
ASSQGQKETQY TRBV12-3/TRBV12-4
SAPRDTQY TRBV20-1
ASIPPGTGSYEQY TRBV7-9
AWSGQGSQPQH TRBV30
ASRGLAGIQETQY TRBV7-9
ASSVRVGANVLT TRBV5-1
ASSVVVSYNEQF TRBV4-2
ASSLAGGRRYEQY TRBV7-8
ASSYSKGVDEQY TRBV6-5
ASTVGGRREQF TRBV19
ASSLLGAFGYT TRBV27
ASSLAGGPYEQY TRBV6-5
ASSPQGLVRQETQY TRBV28
ATSRDLSGQVNEKLF TRBV15
ASSPLPPLANTDTQY TRBV7-9
ASSYSTSGAYNEQF TRBV6-2/TRBV6-3
AWSQTDSYGYT TRBV30
ASSKGLAGGNEQF TRBV9
ASRLNRGTEAF TRBV28
ASSTGRQGVYGYT TRBV21-1
ASSIDSLSPLH TRBV5-1
ASSPRRAWPPSGNEQF TRBV18
SVEDGLAGVGEQY TRBV29-1
ASSVAMDFYNEQF TRBV9
AISVQPGGDTQY TRBV10-3
ASSPLGLAGANVLT TRBV28
ASSTTGSNTGELF TRBV19
ASSLLRGGSYEQY TRBV4-2
ASGQGFDGYT TRBV5-5
ASSLVLTEAF TRBV5-5
ASSRIAGVEQF TRBV6-5
ASSGGTGGTDTQY TRBV5-4
ASSTLGQVNQPQH TRBV9
SVAGGGNQPQH TRBV29-1
ASTEGRAGSIPIYNEQF TRBV2